This entry lists 20 T cell receptor beta chains sequenced from one sample in a study of CD8+ T cells in alopecia areata. The sequencing template was cDNA reverse transcribed from extracted RNA. This table comes from immunoSEQ multiplex PCR, and its TCRdb copy is limited to in-frame clones, with some not included. Among 220,000 or so clones listed, around three fifths were seen once. The material was CD4+ T cells sorted from blood, obtained at week 0. These receptors were collected from a human donor with alopecia areata.

The chain uses TRBV6-5 and TRBJ2-3; weak D call: TRBD2 (5 bases). This CDR3 comprises 14 residues. Germline V CDR1 and CDR2: MNHEY, SVGAGI. The V and J ends lost 2 bases and 2 bases respectively, with 8 bases between them. The CDR3 reads CASSYGGHTDTQYF. CDR3 DNA sequence: TGTGCCAGCAGTTACGGCGGGCACACAGATACGCAGTATTTT.

The table lists this clone with a few counts. The V and J genes are TRBV29-1 and TRBJ1-1; 10 nucleotides match TRBD1. Trimming took 7 bases from V and 1 from J; bases not matched to a gene: 9. Germline V gene lookup returns CDR1 SQVTM and CDR2 ANQGSEA. CDR3 size: 15 residues. Here the CDR3 DNA reads TGCAGCGCCCCGGGACAGGGGTATCGGAACACTGAAGCTTTCTTT. Its translation: CSAPGQGYRNTEAFF. Full variable domain (rest looked up from reference TRBV29-1 and TRBJ1-1): SAVISQKPSRDICQRGTSLTIQCQVDSQVTMMFWYRQQPGQSLTLIATANQGSEATYESGFVIDKFPISRPNLTFSTLTVSNMSPEDSSIYLCSAPGQGYRNTEAFFGQGTRLTVV.

The chain carries TRBV7-9 and TRBJ1-2, with D possibly being TRBD1 (6 bases). V was clipped by 2 bases and J by 9 bases, with 22 bases between them. The germline CDR1 and CDR2 sequences are SEHNR and FQNEAQ (reference sequence). The CDR3 covers 16 residues. CDR3 DNA: TGTGCCAGCAGCTTAAGAGGGTCTACAGGGTCGACGAGCTACACCTTC. Protein sequence: CASSLRGSTGSTSYTF.

This sequence joins TRBV11-2 and TRBJ1-1; 10 bases fit TRBD1. Germline V CDR1 and CDR2: SGHAT, FQNNGV. V gave up 5 bases and J gave up 6 bases; unmatched junction bases: 9. CDR3 size: 15 residues. Written as DNA, the CDR3 is TGTGCCAGCAGCGGCCGGGACAGGGGTTTTTCTGAAGCTTTCTTT. This translates into CASSGRDRGFSEAFF.

J is TRBJ1-1 and V is TRBV7-9, with 9 nucleotides matching TRBD1. Trimming cost V 9 bases and J 7 bases; bases outside gene matches: 12. This CDR3 region has 14 residues. Germline loops: CDR1 SEHNR, CDR2 FQNEAQ (reference sequence). The CDR3 here is CASSLGGQGVEAFF. The DNA for the CDR3 is TGTGCCAGTTCCCTGGGGGGACAGGGCGTTGAAGCTTTCTTT.

The CDR3 is CASSPGQVYEQYF. The CDR3 nucleotides are TGTGCCAGCAGTCCGGGACAGGTCTACGAGCAGTACTTC. This rearrangement joins TRBV6-5 to TRBJ2-7; TRBD1 matches 8 bases. Looked up from germline, CDR1 is MNHEY and CDR2 is SVGAGI. V was pared by 5 bases and J by 3 bases, with 3 bases of the junction left unmatched. The CDR3 consists of 13 residues.

This clone was found once. The rearrangement joins TRBV29-1 to TRBJ2-5; a possible D gene is TRBD1 (6 bases). Between the trimmed V and J ends, which lost 6 bases and 2 bases, there was a span of 10 bases. The CDR3 is 12 amino acids. CDR1 SQVTM and CDR2 ANQGSEA come from the germline V gene. The CDR3 loop is CSVGTNQETQYF. CDR3 nucleotides: TGCAGCGTCGGGACAAATCAAGAGACCCAGTACTTC.

The chain uses TRBV7-3 and TRBJ2-5; 7 bases fit TRBD2. The CDR3 consists of 16 residues. The V gene's germline CDR1 is SGHTA and CDR2 FQGTGA. Germline trimming cut 2 bases from V and 5 bases from J; bases unmatched to any gene: 11. The CDR3 spells CASSLARTRQGETQYF. CDR3 bases: TGTGCCAGCAGCTTAGCTAGGACTAGGCAGGGCGAGACCCAGTACTTC.

This chain connects TRBV4-1 to TRBJ1-2; 7 bases agree with TRBD1. V was pared by 2 bases and J by 2 bases, with 2 bases of the junction left unmatched. Germline CDR1 MGHRA, CDR2 YSYEKL. This CDR3 is 14 amino acids long. The CDR3, as DNA: TGCGCCAGCAGCCAACCGGGACAGAACTATGGCTACACCTTC. Its protein is CASSQPGQNYGYTF.

This clone has only a few counts. The same CDR3 is also encoded by other DNA sequences in this sample. The CDR3 region has the DNA TGTGCCAGCAGTGGACAGGGGACATACGAGCAGTACTTC. As protein: CASSGQGTYEQYF. The chain joins TRBV2 to TRBJ2-7, with 8 bases aligning to TRBD1. Germline lookup yields CDR1 SNHLY and CDR2 FYNNEI. The V gene end was trimmed by 4 bases and the J gene end by 4 bases; junction bases not matched to a gene: 3. The CDR3 covers 13 residues.

This clone was detected a few times. This chain links TRBV2 with TRBJ1-4; weak D call: TRBD1 (6 bases). This CDR3 spans 15 amino acids. Germline CDR1 and CDR2: SNHLY and FYNNEI. V gave up 3 bases and J gave up 7 bases, with 15 bases separating them. The CDR3 DNA reads as TGTGCCAGCAGTGACCTTGGCAGGGGAGGTGAAAAACTGTTTTTT. It encodes CASSDLGRGGEKLFF. Complete variable domain (other parts from reference TRBV2 and TRBJ1-4): EPEVTQTPSHQVTQMGQEVILRCVPISNHLYFYWYRQILGQKVEFLVSFYNNEISEKSEIFDDQFSVERPDGSNFTLKIRSTKLEDSAMYFCASSDLGRGGEKLFFGSGTQLSVL.

The chain uses TRBV25-1 and TRBJ2-1; D perhaps matches TRBD2 (6 bases). The CDR3 sequence is 14 residues long. V was pared by 10 bases and J by 9 bases, with 22 bases between. Germline assignment: CDR1 MGHDK and CDR2 SYGVNS. For the CDR3, the DNA is TGTGCCATCGCGGGGACCGGGTGGTCAGGTGAGCAGTTCTTC. Residues: CAIAGTGWSGEQFF.

The chain links TRBV29-1 to TRBJ2-7; 8 bases line up with TRBD2. The CDR3 consists of 14 residues. Per the germline V gene, CDR1 is SQVTM and CDR2 is ANQGSEA. Unmatched junction bases numbered 4, after V lost 3 bases and J lost 0 bases. DNA of the CDR3: TGCAGCGTTGAGACAGCGGGAGCCTCCTACGAGCAGTACTTC. The encoded protein is CSVETAGASYEQYF.

This clone occurred a few times. This chain connects TRBV5-1 to TRBJ2-7; D gene uncertain. V was clipped by 0 bases and J by 3 bases, with 7 bases between them. This CDR3 region has 13 residues. Germline assignment: CDR1 SGHRS and CDR2 YFSETQ. As DNA, the CDR3 is TGCGCCAGCAGCTTGGCCCCTCACTACGAGCAGTACTTC. The encoded protein is CASSLAPHYEQYF.

This chain uses TRBV6-1 with TRBJ2-3; D unclear. The CDR3 extends over 14 amino acids. Germline values: CDR1 MNHNS, CDR2 SASEGT. The V end lost 6 bases, the J end lost 1 base, and 11 bases lay between the germline ends. CDR3 nucleotide sequence: TGTGCCAGCAGGAACCCCCGCCGCACAGATACGCAGTATTTT. As protein: CASRNPRRTDTQYF.

V usage is TRBV27 and J usage is TRBJ2-3; 8 bases align to TRBD1. This CDR3 has 14 amino acids. Germline V gene lookup returns CDR1 MNHEY and CDR2 SMNVEV (reference sequence). V dropped 6 bases and J dropped 3; count of bases not matched to a gene: 5. Here the CDR3 DNA reads TGTGCCAGCAGACGGACAGGGAAGACAGATACGCAGTATTTT. It codes for CASRRTGKTDTQYF.

This rearrangement joins TRBV27 to TRBJ2-3, with D unclear. CDR1 is MNHEY and CDR2 is SMNVEV in the germline V gene (reference sequence). This CDR3 contains 15 residues. Deletions cut 0 bases from V and 2 bases from J, with 9 bases between. The CDR3 protein is CASSLSRQVTDTQYF. CDR3 nucleotides: TGTGCCAGCAGTTTATCGCGCCAGGTCACAGATACGCAGTATTTT.

V is TRBV4-2 and J is TRBJ2-3; D remains ambiguous. CDR1 is LGHNA and CDR2 is YNFKEQ in the germline V gene. V lost 2 bases and J lost 0, with 12 bases in between. The CDR3 runs 16 residues. This CDR3 is CASSQTSSTSTDTQYF. The DNA for the CDR3 is TGTGCCAGCAGCCAAACTTCATCGACTAGCACAGATACGCAGTATTTT.

The genes are TRBV30 and TRBJ1-2; D is possibly TRBD1 (5 bases). Trimming left V 3 bases short and J 4 bases short, with 15 bases between. CDR3 size: 14 residues. Germline loops: CDR1 GTSNPN, CDR2 SVGIG (reference sequence). The CDR3 coding sequence is TGTGCCTGGAGGACCACAGGAGCCGTCTATGGCTACACCTTC. This translates into CAWRTTGAVYGYTF.

This clone has more than one count but fewer than ten. This chain uses TRBV19 with TRBJ2-1, with D possibly TRBD2 on 5 matching bases. The CDR3 has 14 residues. V was shortened by 5 bases and J by 6 bases, with 14 bases between the two germline ends. Germline V gene sequence: CDR1 LNHDA, CDR2 SQIVND (reference sequence). As DNA, the CDR3 is TGTGCCAGTAGTGCGGGTTGGTCTACCAATGAGCAGTTCTTC. This codes for CASSAGWSTNEQFF.